A selection of T cell receptor beta chains follows, all from one sample in a study of T cell repertoires in cytomegalovirus infection. A single record per CDR3 protein comes from TCRdb applying MiXCR to the reads. The sample contains approximately 770,000 distinct CDR3 sequences, roughly 29% of which appear only once. No antigen has been assigned to these receptors. The sequencing here drew on cultured CD8+ T cells from PBMCs, taken from culture after CMV antigen stimulation. Every receptor here comes from a human donor in good health (CMV status not recorded). Some clones in this sample may be carry-over from other donors' samples. The CDR3 runs from the conserved cysteine through the conserved F or W. The D gene is left open where the match is weak. Expanded clones get a size class; other rows say once, few or many, or leave the size out.

length: 15
size: -
V: TRBV2
D: -
J: TRBJ1-3
CDR3: CASSLGTLSGNTIYF
DNA: TGTGCCAGCAGTTTGGGGACCCTCTCTGGAAACACCATATATTTT

length: 15
size: -
V: TRBV7-9
D: -
J: TRBJ2-1
CDR3: CASSAASIRYNEQFF
DNA: TGTGCCAGCAGCGCAGCCTCGATTAGGTACAATGAGCAGTTCTTC

length: 15
size: -
V: TRBV12-3/TRBV12-4
D: TRBD1
J: TRBJ1-5
CDR3: CASSYDRGPGGPQHF
DNA: TGTGCCAGCAGTTATGACAGGGGGCCAGGGGGGCCCCAGCATTTT

length: 14
size: -
V: TRBV28
D: -
J: TRBJ1-6
CDR3: CASRSRPGDSPLHF
DNA: TGTGCCAGCAGGTCAAGGCCCGGTGATTCACCCCTCCACTTT

length: 10
size: -
V: TRBV6-2/TRBV6-3
D: -
J: TRBJ1-1
CDR3: CASTGPEAFF
DNA: TGTGCCAGCACGGGGCCTGAAGCTTTCTTT

length: 16
size: many
V: TRBV10-3
D: -
J: TRBJ1-1
CDR3: CAIMMSGGPLDTEAFF
DNA: TGTGCCATCATGATGAGCGGAGGCCCGCTAGACACTGAAGCTTTCTTT

length: 14
size: -
V: TRBV29-1
D: TRBD1
J: TRBJ1-1
CDR3: CSVDGIGRGGVAFF
DNA: TGCAGCGTTGATGGGATCGGCAGGGGGGGGGTTGCTTTCTTT

length: 15
size: -
V: TRBV6-5
D: -
J: TRBJ2-5
CDR3: CASSYLRELQETQYF
DNA: TGTGCCAGCAGTTACCTCCGGGAGCTCCAAGAGACCCAGTACTTC

length: 12
size: -
V: TRBV6-2/TRBV6-3
D: -
J: TRBJ2-1
CDR3: CASTLGDNEQFF
DNA: TGTGCCAGCACCTTGGGGGACAATGAGCAGTTCTTC

length: 13
size: many
V: TRBV6-1
D: -
J: TRBJ2-2
CDR3: CASRRDWTGELFF
DNA: TGTGCCAGTCGCAGGGACTGGACCGGGGAGCTGTTTTTT

length: 13
size: -
V: TRBV10-3
D: TRBD1
J: TRBJ2-2
CDR3: CAIKTGSTGELFF
DNA: TGTGCCATCAAGACAGGGAGTACCGGGGAGCTGTTTTTT

length: 16
size: few
V: TRBV7-6
D: -
J: TRBJ1-1
CDR3: CASSLQTGTLNTEAFF
DNA: TGTGCCAGCAGTCTTCAAACAGGGACCCTGAACACTGAAGCTTTCTTT

length: 16
size: many
V: TRBV27
D: TRBD1
J: TRBJ1-2
CDR3: CASSQYTDQGVYGYTF
DNA: TGTGCCAGCAGCCAGTATACCGACCAGGGGGTTTATGGCTACACCTTC

length: 15
size: -
V: TRBV4-3
D: TRBD1
J: TRBJ2-7
CDR3: CASATFPGQGVEQYF
DNA: TGCGCCAGCGCCACTTTCCCGGGACAGGGGGTCGAGCAGTACTTC

length: 14
size: many
V: TRBV12-3/TRBV12-4
D: TRBD2
J: TRBJ2-2
CDR3: CASSSSAGAGELFF
DNA: TGTGCCAGCAGTTCCTCAGCGGGGGCCGGGGAGCTGTTTTTT

length: 14
size: few
V: TRBV19
D: TRBD1
J: TRBJ2-2
CDR3: CASTFRGGFGELFF
DNA: TGTGCCAGTACCTTTAGAGGGGGCTTCGGGGAGCTGTTTTTT

length: 13
size: few
V: TRBV10-3
D: -
J: TRBJ2-1
CDR3: CAITQGMYNEQFF
DNA: TGTGCCATCACCCAGGGGATGTACAATGAGCAGTTCTTC

length: 15
size: many
V: TRBV11-2
D: TRBD1
J: TRBJ2-5
CDR3: CASSFGQGLQETQYF
DNA: TGTGCCAGCAGCTTCGGACAGGGACTCCAAGAGACCCAGTACTTC

length: 15
size: few
V: TRBV6-6
D: -
J: TRBJ1-3
CDR3: CASSDLGPARNTIYF
DNA: TGTGCCAGCAGTGATTTGGGTCCTGCCCGAAACACCATATATTTT

length: 15
size: once
V: TRBV2
D: -
J: TRBJ2-7
CDR3: CASSRDRGPSYEQYF
DNA: TGTGCCAGCAGCCGTGACAGAGGTCCATCCTACGAGCAGTACTTC

length: 13
size: few
V: TRBV10-3
D: -
J: TRBJ2-2
CDR3: CAIRTSSTGELFF
DNA: TGTGCCATCAGAACTAGTTCCACCGGGGAGCTGTTTTTT

length: 14
size: few
V: TRBV27
D: TRBD2
J: TRBJ2-5
CDR3: CASMPKWGGETQYF
DNA: TGTGCCAGCATGCCCAAATGGGGGGGAGAGACCCAGTACTTC

length: 14
size: -
V: TRBV5-6
D: -
J: TRBJ2-3
CDR3: CASSGTPSTDTQYF
DNA: TGTGCCAGCAGCGGAACCCCTAGCACAGATACGCAGTATTTT

length: 13
size: many
V: TRBV7-8
D: -
J: TRBJ2-1
CDR3: CASSIITGNEQFF
DNA: TGTGCCAGCAGTATAATTACGGGGAATGAGCAGTTCTTC

length: 11
size: many
V: TRBV6-2/TRBV6-3
D: -
J: TRBJ1-1
CDR3: CASSYPTEAFF
DNA: TGTGCCAGCAGTTACCCCACTGAAGCTTTCTTT

length: 12
size: -
V: TRBV6-5
D: -
J: TRBJ2-1
CDR3: CASRSFGGEQFF
DNA: TGTGCCAGCAGAAGCTTCGGGGGTGAGCAGTTCTTC